Listed below are T cell receptor beta chains from one sample, sequenced in a study of technical replicates of blood from four donors. Clones were read by immunoSEQ multiplex PCR, and TCRdb kept only the in-frame ones, dropping some. This sample has 60,000 to 90,000 clones, with approximately 97% found just once. The specimen was T cells isolated from PBMCs. The receptors were sampled from a human donor in good health. CDR3s include the opening cysteine and the closing phenylalanine or tryptophan. Fields, in order: V gene, clone size, J gene, D gene, CDR3 protein, CDR3 DNA. A D gene is named only where the DNA matches it firmly. Some rows mark clone size as missing; the rest say once, few, many or name a class of expanded clone.

TRBV7-8	once	TRBJ2-7	TRBD2	CASSVTSGYPYEQYF	TGTGCCAGCAGCGTGACTAGCGGGTATCCATACGAGCAGTACTTC
TRBV7-9	once	TRBJ2-3	TRBD2	CASSLVTSGISTDTQYF	TGTGCCAGCAGCTTAGTAACTAGCGGGATAAGCACAGATACGCAGTATTTT
TRBV30	-	TRBJ2-7	TRBD1	CAWSLSGTGGNEQYF	TGTGCCTGGAGTCTTTCCGGGACAGGGGGTAACGAGCAGTACTTC
TRBV6-1	-	TRBJ1-1	-	CASSWTDTEAFF	TGTGCCAGCAGTTGGACAGACACTGAAGCTTTCTTT
TRBV7-2	-	TRBJ1-2	-	CASSPSQNRVNYGYTF	TGTGCCAGCAGCCCAAGCCAGAACAGGGTAAACTATGGCTACACCTTC
TRBV18	once	TRBJ2-7	-	CASSPVTGSSYEQYF	TGTGCCAGCTCACCTGTGACGGGGAGCTCCTACGAGCAGTACTTC
TRBV25-1	-	TRBJ2-1	-	CASSEAGQGNNEQFF	TGTGCCAGCAGTGAAGCTGGGCAGGGGAACAATGAGCAGTTCTTC
TRBV5-8	few	TRBJ1-1	TRBD1	CASSQNTGTGTTEAFF	TGTGCCAGCAGCCAAAATACCGGGACAGGGACCACTGAAGCTTTCTTT
TRBV7-9	once	TRBJ2-7	TRBD1	CASSPEGAVSYEQYF	TGTGCCAGCAGCCCCGAGGGGGCCGTCTCCTACGAGCAGTACTTC
TRBV19	-	TRBJ2-1	-	CASSIDNTLRSEQFF	TGTGCCAGTAGTATAGACAACACCCTTAGGAGTGAGCAGTTCTTC
TRBV2	-	TRBJ1-1	-	CASSVGGVTEAFF	TGTGCCAGCAGTGTTGGAGGGGTCACTGAAGCTTTCTTT
TRBV9	-	TRBJ1-2	TRBD1	CASSAHRGSDGYTF	TGTGCCAGCAGCGCCCACAGGGGGAGCGATGGCTACACCTTC
TRBV9	once	TRBJ2-7	TRBD2	CASSPRGTSGSTYEQYF	TGTGCCAGCAGCCCTCGAGGGACTAGCGGGAGTACCTACGAGCAGTACTTC
TRBV5-1	-	TRBJ1-1	TRBD1	CASSWGTGMNTEAFF	TGCGCCAGCAGCTGGGGGACAGGGATGAACACTGAAGCTTTCTTT
TRBV2	-	TRBJ1-3	-	CASSPDSGNTIYF	TGTGCCAGCAGTCCAGACTCTGGAAACACCATATATTTT
TRBV19	once	TRBJ1-5	-	CATGQPQHF	TGTGCCACGGGGCAGCCCCAGCATTTT
TRBV6-6	-	TRBJ2-7	TRBD1	CAARGTGANYEQYF	TGTGCCGCAAGGGGGACAGGGGCGAACTACGAGCAGTACTTC
TRBV7-2	-	TRBJ1-3	-	CASRRQAASGNTIYF	TGTGCCAGCAGGAGACAGGCCGCCTCTGGAAACACCATATATTTT
TRBV29-1	-	TRBJ2-7	TRBD2	CSVDGGSRSYEQYF	TGCAGCGTTGACGGGGGGAGTAGGTCCTACGAGCAGTACTTC
TRBV11-3	-	TRBJ2-2	-	CASSLAVDTGELFF	TGTGCCAGCAGCTTAGCGGTAGACACCGGGGAGCTGTTTTTT